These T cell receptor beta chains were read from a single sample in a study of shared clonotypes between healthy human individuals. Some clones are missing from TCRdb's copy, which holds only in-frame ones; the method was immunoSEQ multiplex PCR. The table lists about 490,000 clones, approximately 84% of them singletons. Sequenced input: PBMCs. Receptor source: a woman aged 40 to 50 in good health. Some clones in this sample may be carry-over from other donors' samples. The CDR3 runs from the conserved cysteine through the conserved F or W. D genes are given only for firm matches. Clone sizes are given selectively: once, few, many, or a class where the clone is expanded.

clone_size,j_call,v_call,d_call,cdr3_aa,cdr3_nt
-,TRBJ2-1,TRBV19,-,CASSSLAGSYNEQFF,TGTGCCAGTAGTAGCCTAGCAGGCTCCTACAATGAGCAGTTCTTC
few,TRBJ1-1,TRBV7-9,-,CASSFSDRTEAFF,TGTGCCAGCAGCTTTAGCGACAGGACTGAAGCTTTCTTT
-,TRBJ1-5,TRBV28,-,CASSLSDRHQPQHF,TGTGCCAGCAGTTTATCCGACAGACATCAGCCCCAGCATTTT
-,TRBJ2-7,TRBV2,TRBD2,CASRLSGGNYEQYF,TGTGCCAGCAGACTTAGCGGGGGCAACTACGAGCAGTACTTC
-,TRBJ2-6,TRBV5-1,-,CASSPIFTAGSSGANVLTF,TGCGCCAGCAGCCCCATTTTTACTGCGGGAAGCTCTGGGGCCAACGTCCTGACTTTC
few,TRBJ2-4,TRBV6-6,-,CASSPRRGLAKNIQYF,TGTGCCAGCAGTCCCCGGAGGGGACTAGCCAAAAACATTCAGTACTTC
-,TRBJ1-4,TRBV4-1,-,CASSQVEVGPRGPSAGNEKLFF,TGCGCCAGCAGCCAAGTCGAAGTCGGCCCTAGGGGACCGTCCGCCGGAAATGAAAAACTGTTTTTT
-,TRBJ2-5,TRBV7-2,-,CASSLALGIRAGETQYF,TGTGCCAGCAGCTTAGCGCTGGGGATCAGGGCAGGGGAGACCCAGTACTTC
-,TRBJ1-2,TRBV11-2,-,CASSSLMSGHYGYTF,TGTGCCAGCAGCTCTCTCATGTCGGGCCACTATGGCTACACCTTC
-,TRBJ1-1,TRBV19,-,CASSISGASYMNTEAFF,TGTGCCAGTAGTATAAGTGGGGCTTCATATATGAACACTGAAGCTTTCTTT
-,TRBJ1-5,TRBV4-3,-,CASSQDRFQPQHF,TGCGCCAGCAGCCAAGATCGCTTTCAGCCCCAGCATTTT
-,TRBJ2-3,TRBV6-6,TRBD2,CASSTPTSGRTDTQYF,TGTGCCAGCAGTACCCCGACTAGCGGGAGGACAGATACGCAGTATTTT
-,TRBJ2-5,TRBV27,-,CASSLSKVTQADQKKQETQYF,TGTGCCAGCAGTTTATCTAAGGTAACCCAGGCTGATCAAAAAAAACAAGAGACCCAGTACTTC
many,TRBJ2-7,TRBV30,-,CAWGRHLYEQYF,TGTGCCTGGGGTCGACACCTCTACGAGCAGTACTTC
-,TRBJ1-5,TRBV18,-,CASSPNGGEPQHF,TGTGCCAGCTCACCGAACGGCGGCGAGCCCCAGCATTTT
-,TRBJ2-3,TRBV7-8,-,CASSLGQTRTDTQYF,TGTGCCAGCAGCTTAGGACAGACCCGCACAGATACGCAGTATTTT
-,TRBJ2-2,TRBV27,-,CASSFPSSAGSGELFF,TGTGCCAGCAGTTTTCCTAGCTCGGCCGGGAGCGGGGAGCTGTTTTTT
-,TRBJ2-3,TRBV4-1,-,CASSQGVGVGLSRVTQYF,TGCGCCAGCAGCCAAGGGGTTGGTGTCGGACTTAGCCGGGTCACGCAGTATTTT
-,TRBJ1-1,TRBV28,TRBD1,CASSLNRDRGSKAFF,TGTGCCAGCAGCCTGAATAGGGACAGGGGGTCTAAAGCTTTCTTT
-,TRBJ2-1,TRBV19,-,CASTHDREVSNEQFF,TGTGCCAGTACCCACGACAGGGAGGTCAGCAATGAGCAGTTCTTC
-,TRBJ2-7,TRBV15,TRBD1,CATSRGRPTGGKYEQYF,TGTGCCACCAGCAGAGGCAGGCCGACAGGGGGCAAGTACGAGCAGTACTTC
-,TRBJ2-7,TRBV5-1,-,CASSFSPPNEQYF,TGCGCCAGCAGCTTCTCGCCCCCCAACGAGCAGTACTTC
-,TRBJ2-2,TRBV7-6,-,CASSLSGNTGELFF,TGTGCCAGCAGCTTATCTGGGAACACCGGGGAGCTGTTTTTT